One sample yielded the 11 T cell receptor beta chains listed below, sequenced in a study of control samples from healthy donors and cancer patients. Repertoires were generated with immunoSEQ multiplex PCR, while TCRdb's copy carries only in-frame clones and drops some. This table holds 170,000 or so clones, 90% to 95% found once. The sequencing sample was made of blood. Source of these receptors: a woman between 18 and 30 years old in good health.

This chain links TRBV3-1 (or the pseudogene TRBV3-2) with TRBJ2-2, with D perhaps TRBD2 (6 bases). Trimming shortened V by 0 bases and J by 5 bases, and 16 bases separated the two germline ends. This CDR3 has 17 residues. Germline V gives CDR1 LGHDT, CDR2 YNNKEL (reference sequence). The CDR3 nucleotides are TGTGCCAGCAGCCAAGATCGAGCCCAGGGAGGAACCGGGGAGCTGTTTTTT. Protein product: CASSQDRAQGGTGELFF.

CDR3 in amino acids: CASSLQTGPYEQYF. The CDR3 nucleotides are TGTGCCAGTAGTTTGCAGACAGGGCCCTACGAGCAGTACTTC. The chain couples TRBV19 to TRBJ2-7, with 7 nucleotides matching TRBD1. The CDR3 has 14 amino acids. Germline V CDR1 and CDR2: LNHDA, SQIVND (reference sequence). Germline trimming cut 5 bases from V and 2 bases from J; bases unmatched to any gene: 6.

V and J are TRBV1 and TRBJ2-1; the D segment call TRBD2 is taken from the table without a DNA check. TRBV1 represents a pseudogene. The CDR3 has 18 residues. CDR3 DNA sequence: TGCACCAGCAGCCAACCCGATTTTAGCGGGGGGACCTACAATGAGCAGTTCTTC. It encodes CTSSQPDFSGGTYNEQFF.

The chain employs TRBV3-1 (or the pseudogene TRBV3-2) and TRBJ1-4, with D perhaps matching TRBD1 (5 bases). Trimming pared 8 bases from V and 6 bases from J, leaving 22 bases between. CDR1 is LGHDT, CDR2 YNNKEL, per germline (reference sequence). The CDR3 totals 16 residues. The CDR3 DNA reads TGTGCCAGCGGCAGCAGGTCGCGGGGACCCTATGAAAAACTGTTTTTT. It translates to CASGSRSRGPYEKLFF.

V is TRBV11-3 and J is TRBJ1-1; tentative D call: TRBD1 (6 bases). Germline-derived CDR1 and CDR2 are SGHNT and YENEEA. The CDR3 consists of 15 residues. Trimming cost V 6 bases and J 0 bases, with 14 bases left between them. The CDR3 region is CASSFRGVMNTEAFF. The CDR3 bases are TGTGCCAGCAGTTTCAGGGGTGTTATGAACACTGAAGCTTTCTTT.

The rearrangement joins TRBV19 to TRBJ1-1; D perhaps matches TRBD1 (5 bases). Germline assignment: CDR1 LNHDA and CDR2 SQIVND (reference sequence). The V and J ends lost 6 bases and 1 base respectively, with 9 bases between them. The CDR3 extends over 13 amino acids. In DNA form, the CDR3 reads TGTGCCAGTAGGTGGCAGGGGAACACTGAAGCTTTCTTT. As protein: CASRWQGNTEAFF.

The chain employs TRBV5-1 and TRBJ1-2, with D perhaps matching TRBD1 (5 bases). Germline loops: CDR1 SGHRS, CDR2 YFSETQ. V shed 5 bases and J shed 6 bases, with 17 bases lying between them. The CDR3 is made up of 14 amino acids. DNA of the CDR3: TGCGCCAGCAGACCCCGGGCCGAACAGGATGGCTACACCTTC. This translates into CASRPRAEQDGYTF.

V gene TRBV5-6 combines with J gene TRBJ1-1, with D hard to call. The ends were cut back, 4 bases at V and 4 bases at J, with 8 bases in the middle. The germline CDR1 and CDR2 sequences are SGHDT and YYEEEE. The CDR3 is 12 residues long. CDR3: CASSRYGTEAFF. The DNA for the CDR3 is TGTGCCAGCAGCCGATACGGCACTGAAGCTTTCTTT.

V is TRBV6-5 and J is TRBJ1-2, with 7 bases identical to TRBD1. Germline values: CDR1 MNHEY, CDR2 SVGAGI. This CDR3 is built from 15 residues. V was clipped by 2 bases and J by 4 bases; unmatched bases: 7. The CDR3 spells CASSYAGGRGYGYTF. The CDR3 nucleotides read TGTGCCAGCAGTTACGCAGGGGGACGAGGCTATGGCTACACCTTC.

This clone was seen a handful of times. The V and J genes are TRBV19 and TRBJ2-3; D is unresolved. The V gene lost 6 bases and the J gene lost 0 bases, with 13 bases spanning the gap. In germline, CDR1 is LNHDA, CDR2 SQIVND (reference sequence). The CDR3 spans 15 residues. The CDR3 loop reads CASSPNSASTDTQYF. The CDR3 coding sequence is TGTGCCAGTAGCCCTAACAGTGCTAGCACAGATACGCAGTATTTT.

The J gene is TRBJ2-1, the V gene TRBV10-1; TRBD1 agrees at 7 bases. The junction had 10 bases not matched to a gene; V was cut back by 8 bases and J by 0 bases. Germline lookup yields CDR1 WNHNN and CDR2 SYGVQD (reference sequence). The CDR3 extends over 16 amino acids. CDR3 sequence: CASLLGQAPSYNEQFF. The CDR3 nucleotides are TGCGCCAGCCTGCTTGGACAGGCGCCCTCCTACAATGAGCAGTTCTTC.